The 20 T cell receptor beta chains given below trace back to one sample, sequenced in a study of blood T cell repertoires in COVID-19 (TCRdb year 2020). Receptor amplification or capture employed the immunoSEQ multiplex PCR assay. TCRdb provides this immuneACCESS table in a form limited to in-frame rearrangements. Some clones are lacking; in checked studies, under half of them reflect an unresolved V gene, and why the rest are absent is not known. This sample holds about 370,000 clones; around 92% were observed only once. The ten largest clones represent less than 3.5% of the sample. The sample taken for sequencing was peripheral blood. These receptor sequences come from a woman in her 30s with COVID-19, enrolled during active disease.

V usage is TRBV6-6 and J usage is TRBJ2-7, with 10 bases matching TRBD1. The CDR3 contains 14 residues. In germline, CDR1 is MNHNY, CDR2 SVGAGI (reference sequence). The V and J ends lost 4 bases and 5 bases, in that order; junction bases with no gene match: 5. CDR3: CASSFRTGGNEQYF. The CDR3 nucleotides are TGTGCCAGCAGTTTCAGGACAGGGGGTAACGAGCAGTACTTC.

The rearrangement joins TRBV4-2 to TRBJ2-5, with 8 bases matching TRBD1. CDR1 is LGHNA, CDR2 YNFKEQ, per germline. The junction had 9 bases not matched to a gene; V was cut back by 1 base and J by 5 bases. This CDR3 contains 16 residues. The CDR3 protein is CASSQVSGGSQETQYF. The CDR3 region has the DNA TGTGCCAGCAGCCAAGTCTCAGGGGGCTCCCAGGAGACCCAGTACTTC.

The chain carries TRBV6-6 and TRBJ2-2; D is unclear. V was pared by 2 bases and J by 1 base, with 8 bases between. The CDR3 has 15 residues. Germline CDR1 is MNHNY and CDR2 is SVGAGI (reference sequence). Here the CDR3 reads CASSYTAENTGELFF. Written as DNA, the CDR3 is TGTGCCAGCAGTTACACTGCCGAGAACACCGGGGAGCTGTTTTTT.

The chain combines TRBV11-3 with TRBJ2-1; no clear D. From germline, CDR1 is SGHNT and CDR2 YENEEA. The CDR3 sequence is 13 residues long. V lost 1 base to trimming and J lost 7 bases, with 8 bases between them. Here the CDR3 DNA reads TGTGCCAGCAGCTTAGTCCCAGGAAATGAGCAGTTCTTC. Its protein product is CASSLVPGNEQFF. Supplemented by reference TRBV11-3 and TRBJ2-1, the full variable domain reads EAGVVQSPRYKIIEKKQPVAFWCNPISGHNTLYWYLQNLGQGPELLIRYENEEAVDDSQLPKDRFSAERLKGVDSTLKIQPAELGDSAVYLCASSLVPGNEQFFGPGTRLTVL.

The chain uses TRBV2 and TRBJ1-2; 7 nucleotides agree with TRBD1. The CDR3 sequence is 13 residues long. V was pared by 3 bases and J by 6 bases, with 4 bases of the junction left unmatched. CDR1 is SNHLY and CDR2 is FYNNEI in the germline V gene. CDR3 bases: TGTGCCAGCAGTGAGGAGGGGGCGAATGGCTACACCTTC. Protein sequence: CASSEEGANGYTF.

The rearrangement joins TRBV2 to TRBJ2-7; D unresolved. Trimming cost V 7 bases and J 3 bases, with 7 bases left between them. The CDR3 totals 11 residues. In germline, CDR1 is SNHLY, CDR2 FYNNEI. The CDR3 region is CASNLSYEQYF. CDR3 coding DNA: TGTGCCAGCAACTTGAGCTACGAGCAGTACTTC. Full variable domain (rest looked up from reference TRBV2 and TRBJ2-7): EPEVTQTPSHQVTQMGQEVILRCVPISNHLYFYWYRQILGQKVEFLVSFYNNEISEKSEIFDDQFSVERPDGSNFTLKIRSTKLEDSAMYFCASNLSYEQYFGPGTRLTVT.

This sequence joins TRBV24-1 and TRBJ2-3; D ambiguous. CDR3 size: 12 residues. Germline lookup yields CDR1 KGHDR and CDR2 SFDVKD. The V end was cut by 6 bases, the J end by 6 bases, with 9 bases between. The CDR3 reads CATSLEADTQYF. Written as DNA, the CDR3 is TGTGCCACCAGTTTAGAGGCCGATACGCAGTATTTT.

This clone was picked up one time. The genes are TRBV2 and TRBJ2-5; 7 bases line up with TRBD1. CDR3 length: 15 residues. V trimming: 8 bases; J trimming: 2 bases; junction bases outside the gene matches: 11. Germline V gene lookup returns CDR1 SNHLY and CDR2 FYNNEI. CDR3 in DNA: TGTGCCAGCTCTAGACAGGGCGGTGGGCAAGAGACCCAGTACTTC. It specifies CASSRQGGGQETQYF.

CDR3 sequence (DNA): TGCGCCAGCAGCCAAGATTTCCTAGCGGGATTTGAGCAGTTCTTC. Its translation is CASSQDFLAGFEQFF. This chain links TRBV4-3 with TRBJ2-1; 9 bases match TRBD2. Trimming at V came to 0 bases and at J to 9 bases, leaving 6 bases not matched to a gene. The CDR3 has 15 amino acids. CDR1 and CDR2 (germline): LGHNA, YSLEER.

The chain couples TRBV3-1 (or the pseudogene TRBV3-2) to TRBJ2-7; 7 nucleotides agree with TRBD1. V lost 3 bases to trimming and J lost 3 bases; unmatched junction nucleotides: 2. CDR3 size: 13 residues. CDR1 is LGHDT and CDR2 is YNNKEL in the germline V gene (reference sequence). CDR3 in DNA: TGTGCCAGCAGCCAGGCAGGGGGCTACGAGCAGTACTTC. Protein: CASSQAGGYEQYF.

The genes are TRBV15 and TRBJ2-1; maybe TRBD2 (7 bases). Trimming took off 0 bases at V and 8 bases at J, with 11 bases between the two ends. Germline V gene sequence: CDR1 LNHNV, CDR2 YYDKDF (reference sequence). The CDR3 has 14 residues. The CDR3 here is CATSRDRGRDEQFF. The DNA for the CDR3 is TGTGCCACCAGCAGAGATAGGGGGAGGGATGAGCAGTTCTTC.

The genes are TRBV2 and TRBJ1-4; D perhaps matches TRBD1 (5 bases). V was cut by 3 bases and J by 5 bases, with 13 bases left in between. Germline lookup yields CDR1 SNHLY and CDR2 FYNNEI. There are 15 residues in the CDR3. The CDR3 nucleotides read TGTGCCAGCAGTGATATTGGGGAGGGGAATGAAAAACTGTTTTTT. Protein: CASSDIGEGNEKLFF.

The gene calls are TRBV7-6 and TRBJ2-1; 11 nucleotides match TRBD2. Germline V gives CDR1 SGHVS, CDR2 FNYEAQ. The CDR3 covers 17 residues. With V trimmed by 3 bases and J by 7 bases, 11 bases remained unmatched. This CDR3 reads CASSFPSGLAVSNEQFF. CDR3 nucleotides: TGTGCCAGCAGCTTTCCTTCGGGACTAGCGGTTTCTAATGAGCAGTTCTTC. Variable domain in full (rest from reference TRBV7-6 and TRBJ2-1): GAGVSQSPRYKVTKRGQDVALRCDPISGHVSLYWYRQALGQGPEFLTYFNYEAQQDKSGLPNDRFSAERPEGSISTLTIQRTEQRDSAMYRCASSFPSGLAVSNEQFFGPGTRLTVL.

The chain uses TRBV29-1 and TRBJ2-1; 8 bases align to TRBD2. CDR1 and CDR2 (germline): SQVTM, ANQGSEA. V shed 6 bases and J 12 bases; nucleotides not matched to a gene: 7. This CDR3 region has 11 residues. This CDR3 is CSVPGGAGQFF. CDR3 DNA: TGCAGCGTCCCCGGGGGGGCAGGGCAGTTCTTC.

The chain employs TRBV19 and TRBJ2-7, with a possible D match to TRBD1 (6 bases). Germline-derived CDR1 and CDR2 are LNHDA and SQIVND (reference sequence). V was pared by 6 bases and J by 4 bases, with 22 bases between. CDR3 size: 16 residues. In DNA, the CDR3 is TGTGCCAGTAGCCTACAGGGTACTCACCCGGCTTACGAGCAGTACTTC. Its protein is CASSLQGTHPAYEQYF.

The chain links TRBV19 to TRBJ1-1, with 7 bases lining up with TRBD1. The CDR3 has 16 residues. Germline V lookup: CDR1 LNHDA, CDR2 SQIVND (reference sequence). Trimming removed 4 bases from V and 1 base from J; junction bases left unmatched: 9. CDR3 in DNA: TGTGCCAGTAGTAGAAATGCACAGGGGTGGAACACTGAAGCTTTCTTT. It yields the protein CASSRNAQGWNTEAFF.

The rearrangement links TRBV4-1 to TRBJ1-6; tentative D call: TRBD1 (5 bases). The CDR3 contains 20 residues. Germline V lookup: CDR1 MGHRA, CDR2 YSYEKL. Trimming shortened V by 3 bases and J by 0 bases, and 21 bases separated the two germline ends. CDR3 bases: TGCGCCAGCAGCCAGCTGGCAGTGACAGCCATAAGCTCCTATAATTCACCCCTCCACTTT. It codes for CASSQLAVTAISSYNSPLHF.

This clone showed up just a few times. The genes are TRBV27 and TRBJ2-4; D gene uncertain. CDR1 and CDR2 (germline): MNHEY, SMNVEV (reference sequence). The length of the CDR3 is 11 residues. V was trimmed by 4 bases and J by 11 bases, leaving 9 bases between them. CDR3 nucleotide sequence: TGTGCCAGCAGTTCGGAGCGAGTTCAGTACTTC. Encoded protein: CASSSERVQYF.

This chain links TRBV7-2 with TRBJ1-3, with D perhaps TRBD1 (6 bases). The germline CDR1 and CDR2 sequences are SGHTA and FQGNSA. V lost 0 bases, J lost 3 bases, and 12 bases lay in between. This CDR3 has 16 amino acids. The CDR3 here is CASSLAQGQGGNTIYF. CDR3 bases: TGTGCCAGCAGCTTAGCGCAGGGGCAGGGTGGAAACACCATATATTTT.

The rearrangement joins TRBV7-2 to TRBJ1-3; 8 nucleotides line up with TRBD1. Germline loops: CDR1 SGHTA, CDR2 FQGNSA. This CDR3 contains 14 residues. Trimming at V came to 3 bases and at J to 3 bases, leaving 1 base not matched to a gene. CDR3 bases: TGTGCCAGCAGCTTCGGACAGGGTGGAAACACCATATATTTT. It is translated as CASSFGQGGNTIYF. The variable domain in full, with the rest retrieved from reference TRBV7-2 and TRBJ1-3, is GAGVSQSPSNKVTEKGKDVELRCDPISGHTALYWYRQSLGQGLEFLIYFQGNSAPDKSGLPSDRFSAERTGGSVSTLTIQRTQQEDSAVYLCASSFGQGGNTIYFGEGSWLTVV.